The TCR beta chain described here comes from a study of PD-1 blockade in classical Hodgkin lymphoma. General study results and limits: Newly diagnosed patients reportedly trailed healthy donors in baseline TCR diversity. The study found that TCR diversity rose significantly by C4D1 in CD4+ but not CD8+ cells. Partial responders and progressors had significantly lower baseline TCR diversity.

Generated by immunoSEQ multiplex PCR, the TCRdb table keeps only in-frame clones and is missing some. The sample has about 15,000 clones, less than 70% seen once. Turning to this clone: Antigen: not known.

Time point here: cycle 4 day 1 (C4D1), after less than 7 weeks of nivolumab. Patients all relapsed after autologous stem cell transplantation, and there was variation in brentuximab vedotin exposure. This clonotype was obtained from a human donor with classical Hodgkin lymphoma. Sequenced here: peripheral blood mononuclear cells (PBMCs), sampled before the fourth cycle of nivolumab.

The CDR3 reads CASSDSIYNEQFF. Written as DNA, the CDR3 is TGTGCCAGCAGCGACTCGATTTACAATGAGCAGTTCTTC. The V gene is TRBV9, the J gene TRBJ2-1; D uncertain. Per germline, CDR1 SGDLS and CDR2 YYNGEE. V was pared by 3 bases and J by 4 bases, with 8 bases between. The CDR3 spans 13 residues.